This T cell receptor beta chain comes out of a study of response to subunit inactivated influenza vaccine. TCRdb reprocessed the RT-PCR reads via MiXCR and lists one record per CDR3 protein. The table records 750,000 to 850,000 distinct CDR3 sequences, 18% of them present only once. Germline assignment: CDR1 ENHRY and CDR2 SYGVKD. The CDR3 consists of 13 residues. The junction had 1 base not matched to a gene; V was cut back by 3 bases and J by 4 bases. Sequencing was performed on PBMCs from blood, taken around 5 days after vaccination. This receptor was obtained from a middle-aged man who received an inactivated influenza vaccine. The chain carries TRBV10-3 and TRBJ2-5, with TRBD1 identical over 8 bases. CDR3 bases: TGTGCCATCAGTGAACAGGGGGGAGAGACCCAGTACTTC. Its protein product is CAISEQGGETQYF.